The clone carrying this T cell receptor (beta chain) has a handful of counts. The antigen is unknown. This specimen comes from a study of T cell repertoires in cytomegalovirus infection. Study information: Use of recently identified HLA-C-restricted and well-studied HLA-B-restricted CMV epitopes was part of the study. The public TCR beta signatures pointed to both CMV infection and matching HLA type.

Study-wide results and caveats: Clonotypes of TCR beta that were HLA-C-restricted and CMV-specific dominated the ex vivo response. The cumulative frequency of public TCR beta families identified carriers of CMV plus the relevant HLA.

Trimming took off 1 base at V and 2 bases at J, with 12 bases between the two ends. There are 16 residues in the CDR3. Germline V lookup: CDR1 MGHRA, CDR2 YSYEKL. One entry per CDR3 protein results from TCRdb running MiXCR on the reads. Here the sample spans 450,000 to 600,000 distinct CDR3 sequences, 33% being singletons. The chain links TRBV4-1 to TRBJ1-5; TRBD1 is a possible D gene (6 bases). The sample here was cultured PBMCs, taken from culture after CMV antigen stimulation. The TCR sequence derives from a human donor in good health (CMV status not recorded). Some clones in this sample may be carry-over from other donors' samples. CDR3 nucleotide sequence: TGCGCCAGCAGCCAAGTCAACGGGGGCGGCAATCAGCCCCAGCATTTT. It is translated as CASSQVNGGGNQPQHF.